These T cell receptor beta chains were read from a single sample in a study of T cell responses to AZD1222 COVID-19 vaccine. Clones were read by immunoSEQ multiplex PCR, and TCRdb kept only the in-frame ones, dropping some. Among approximately 80,000 clones listed, over 80% were seen once. Sequenced material: peripheral blood, taken on day 0 of AZD1222 vaccination. The receptors derive from an adult in good health. The CDR3 runs from the conserved cysteine through the conserved F or W. Each record gives: D gene, J gene, clone size, V gene, CDR3 protein, CDR3 DNA. The D gene is left open where the match is weak. The size entry is marked missing in some rows and otherwise reads once, few, many or a size class.

D gene: -; J gene: TRBJ2-1; clone size: -; V gene: TRBV5-6; CDR3 protein: CASSFRGLYNEQFF; CDR3 DNA: TGTGCCAGCAGCTTCCGGGGCCTCTACAATGAGCAGTTCTTC
D gene: -; J gene: TRBJ2-1; clone size: -; V gene: TRBV19; CDR3 protein: CASSIDSGYNEQFF; CDR3 DNA: TGTGCCAGTAGTATAGATAGCGGATACAATGAGCAGTTCTTC
D gene: -; J gene: TRBJ2-1; clone size: -; V gene: TRBV3-1/TRBV3-2; CDR3 protein: CASSQVGYNEQFF; CDR3 DNA: TGTGCCAGCAGCCAAGTCGGGTACAATGAGCAGTTCTTC
D gene: -; J gene: TRBJ1-2; clone size: -; V gene: TRBV13; CDR3 protein: CASSFNLGPGHYGYTF; CDR3 DNA: TGTGCCAGCAGCTTCAACTTGGGGCCTGGTCACTATGGCTACACCTTC
D gene: TRBD1; J gene: TRBJ2-2; clone size: few; V gene: TRBV10-1; CDR3 protein: CASSDRTGGAGELFF; CDR3 DNA: TGCGCCAGCAGTGATAGGACAGGGGGAGCCGGGGAGCTGTTTTTT
D gene: -; J gene: TRBJ2-7; clone size: -; V gene: TRBV19; CDR3 protein: CASKSREGPYEQYF; CDR3 DNA: TGTGCCAGTAAGTCCAGGGAAGGGCCCTACGAGCAGTACTTC
D gene: -; J gene: TRBJ1-1; clone size: -; V gene: TRBV2; CDR3 protein: CASSIHLNTEAFF; CDR3 DNA: TGTGCCAGCAGCATCCACCTGAACACTGAAGCTTTCTTT
D gene: -; J gene: TRBJ1-5; clone size: -; V gene: TRBV18; CDR3 protein: CASSPAGSYSNQPQHF; CDR3 DNA: TGTGCCAGCTCACCGGCAGGCTCATATAGCAATCAGCCCCAGCATTTT
D gene: -; J gene: TRBJ1-2; clone size: -; V gene: TRBV12-3/TRBV12-4; CDR3 protein: CASSLLRGDGYTF; CDR3 DNA: TGTGCCAGCAGTTTATTGAGAGGGGATGGCTACACCTTC
D gene: TRBD2; J gene: TRBJ2-2; clone size: -; V gene: TRBV2; CDR3 protein: CATRATSGATGELFF; CDR3 DNA: TGTGCCACTAGGGCCACTAGCGGGGCCACCGGGGAGCTGTTTTTT
D gene: -; J gene: TRBJ1-5; clone size: -; V gene: TRBV7-2; CDR3 protein: CASSLEAGNQPQHF; CDR3 DNA: TGTGCCAGCAGCTTAGAGGCGGGCAATCAGCCCCAGCATTTT
D gene: -; J gene: TRBJ2-6; clone size: -; V gene: TRBV4-1; CDR3 protein: CASSQDISSGANVLTF; CDR3 DNA: TGCGCCAGCAGCCAAGACATCAGCTCTGGGGCCAACGTCCTGACTTTC
D gene: -; J gene: TRBJ1-2; clone size: -; V gene: TRBV10-3; CDR3 protein: CAISEEAGAVGYTF; CDR3 DNA: TGTGCCATCAGTGAGGAGGCGGGCGCCGTCGGCTACACCTTC
D gene: -; J gene: TRBJ1-3; clone size: -; V gene: TRBV4-3; CDR3 protein: CASSSARSSGNTIYF; CDR3 DNA: TGCGCCAGCAGCTCCGCCCGGAGCTCTGGAAACACCATATATTTT
D gene: -; J gene: TRBJ1-2; clone size: -; V gene: TRBV27; CDR3 protein: CASSFGGADYGYTF; CDR3 DNA: TGTGCCAGCAGTTTCGGGGGCGCGGACTATGGCTACACCTTC
D gene: TRBD2; J gene: TRBJ2-7; clone size: -; V gene: TRBV9; CDR3 protein: CASSARDYQTYEQYF; CDR3 DNA: TGTGCCAGCAGCGCCCGGGACTACCAGACCTACGAGCAGTACTTC
D gene: -; J gene: TRBJ1-3; clone size: -; V gene: TRBV7-9; CDR3 protein: CASSYRADTGNTIYF; CDR3 DNA: TGTGCCAGCAGTTACAGGGCCGACACTGGAAACACCATATATTTT
D gene: -; J gene: TRBJ1-2; clone size: -; V gene: TRBV7-9; CDR3 protein: CASSFGTVSTF; CDR3 DNA: TGTGCCAGCAGCTTTGGAACAGTTAGTACCTTC
D gene: -; J gene: TRBJ1-2; clone size: -; V gene: TRBV9; CDR3 protein: CASSVNGQANYGYTF; CDR3 DNA: TGTGCCAGCAGCGTGAACGGGCAGGCGAACTATGGCTACACCTTC
D gene: TRBD2; J gene: TRBJ2-3; clone size: -; V gene: TRBV2; CDR3 protein: CASRGLAGGDTQYF; CDR3 DNA: TGTGCCAGCAGAGGACTAGCGGGGGGTGATACGCAGTATTTT
D gene: -; J gene: TRBJ1-1; clone size: -; V gene: TRBV7-8; CDR3 protein: CASSSGRNTEAFF; CDR3 DNA: TGTGCCAGCAGTTCCGGCCGCAACACTGAAGCTTTCTTT
D gene: -; J gene: TRBJ1-1; clone size: -; V gene: TRBV13; CDR3 protein: CASSLPPDTMNTEAFF; CDR3 DNA: TGTGCCAGCAGCCTCCCCCCGGACACGATGAACACTGAAGCTTTCTTT
D gene: TRBD1; J gene: TRBJ1-3; clone size: once; V gene: TRBV7-7; CDR3 protein: CASSLGQGAGNTIYF; CDR3 DNA: TGTGCCAGCAGCTTAGGCCAGGGGGCTGGAAACACCATATATTTT
D gene: -; J gene: TRBJ2-7; clone size: once; V gene: TRBV7-9; CDR3 protein: CASSSHNARDWAGEQYF; CDR3 DNA: TGTGCCAGCAGCTCCCATAACGCGCGGGACTGGGCGGGGGAGCAGTACTTC
D gene: -; J gene: TRBJ2-1; clone size: -; V gene: TRBV2; CDR3 protein: CASSPYNEQFF; CDR3 DNA: TGTGCCAGCAGTCCATACAATGAGCAGTTCTTC
D gene: TRBD2; J gene: TRBJ2-5; clone size: once; V gene: TRBV6-5; CDR3 protein: CASSPSGAAQETQYF; CDR3 DNA: TGTGCCAGCAGTCCCAGCGGGGCGGCACAAGAGACCCAGTACTTC
D gene: -; J gene: TRBJ2-7; clone size: few; V gene: TRBV11-3; CDR3 protein: CASSLQSYEQYF; CDR3 DNA: TGTGCCAGCAGCTTACAGAGCTACGAGCAGTACTTC
D gene: -; J gene: TRBJ1-2; clone size: -; V gene: TRBV12-5; CDR3 protein: CASGLVGRPTYGYTF; CDR3 DNA: TGTGCTAGTGGTTTGGTAGGGCGGCCGACTTATGGCTACACCTTC
D gene: -; J gene: TRBJ1-1; clone size: few; V gene: TRBV18; CDR3 protein: CASSPGRQNTEAFF; CDR3 DNA: TGTGCCAGCTCACCAGGACGACAGAACACTGAAGCTTTCTTT